The 2 T cell receptor beta chains below were found in one sample sequenced in a study of T cell repertoires in cytomegalovirus infection. Via MiXCR, TCRdb re-called the reads, giving one row per CDR3 protein. The table has approximately 350,000 distinct CDR3 sequences, about 35% seen once. These TCRs' antigens remain unknown. The source was cultured PBMCs, collected from culture after CMV antigen stimulation. The receptors were gathered from a human donor in good health (CMV status not recorded). Some clones in this sample may be carry-over from other donors' samples.

V usage is TRBV20-1 and J usage is TRBJ2-1, with D uncertain. V was pared by 3 bases and J by 2 bases, with 11 bases between. Germline CDR1 DFQATT, CDR2 SNEGSKA (reference sequence). The CDR3 is made up of 14 amino acids. The CDR3 nucleotides are TGCAGTGCTAGCGGCGGCCCCGCCTACAATGAGCAGTTCTTC. The encoded protein is CSASGGPAYNEQFF.

This clonotype was observed a handful of times. The CDR3 bases are TGTGCCAGCGGACTAGCGGGAGGGCGGGAGCAGTTCTTC. Its translation: CASGLAGGREQFF. The V and J genes are TRBV6-6 and TRBJ2-1; 15 bases match TRBD2. Trimming at V came to 8 bases and at J to 10 bases, leaving 3 bases not matched to a gene. The CDR3 is 13 amino acids. Germline assignment: CDR1 MNHNY and CDR2 SVGAGI (reference sequence).